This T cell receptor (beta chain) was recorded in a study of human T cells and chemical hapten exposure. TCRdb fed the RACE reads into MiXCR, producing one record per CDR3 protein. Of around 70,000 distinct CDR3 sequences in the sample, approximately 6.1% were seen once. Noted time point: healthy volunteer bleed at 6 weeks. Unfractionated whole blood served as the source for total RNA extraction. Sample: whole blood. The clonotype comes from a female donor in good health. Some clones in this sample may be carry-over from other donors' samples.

The CDR3 sequence: CASSQDPGPYEQYF. The CDR3 bases are TGCGCCAGCAGCCAAGATCCGGGCCCCTACGAGCAGTACTTC. The chain employs TRBV4-3 and TRBJ2-7; D gene uncertain. Germline V gives CDR1 LGHNA, CDR2 YSLEER. With 0 bases removed from V and 2 bases from J, the gap between germline ends came to 8 bases. This CDR3 comprises 14 residues.